This entry lists 5 T cell receptor beta chains sequenced from one sample in a study of cytomegalovirus exposure and HLA in healthy donors. The PCR had 60 Vbeta and 13 Jbeta primers. Data came from immunoSEQ multiplex PCR; TCRdb stores just in-frame clones and leaves some out. The sample has about 140,000 clones, more than 70% seen once; the top ten hold 2% to 2.5%. Sequenced: PBMCs. The source of these receptors is a man aged 45-65 years in good health and CMV-seronegative.

This clone was detected only a few times. V usage is TRBV7-3 and J usage is TRBJ2-5, with 11 bases fitting TRBD1. The CDR3 is 14 amino acids. With V trimmed by 5 bases and J by 9 bases, 8 bases remained unmatched. Germline V gives CDR1 SGHTA, CDR2 FQGTGA. As DNA, the CDR3 is TGTGCCAGCAGCCCGGACAGGGGGCCATTGCCCCAGTACTTC. Amino acid sequence: CASSPDRGPLPQYF.

The chain combines TRBV10-2 with TRBJ2-1; perhaps TRBD2 as D (5 bases). The germline V and J ends were trimmed by 6 bases and 6 bases, with 21 bases remaining between them. The CDR3 spans 16 residues. CDR1 is WSHSY and CDR2 is SAAADI in the germline V gene. CDR3 sequence: CASRRTPAMGSNEQFF. The CDR3 DNA is TGCGCCAGCAGAAGGACTCCCGCGATGGGGTCCAATGAGCAGTTCTTC.

The rearrangement links TRBV5-1 to TRBJ2-3; perhaps TRBD1 as D (6 bases). Looked up from germline, CDR1 is SGHRS and CDR2 is YFSETQ. The V gene lost 0 bases and the J gene lost 1 base, with 6 bases spanning the gap. The CDR3 totals 14 residues. For the CDR3, the DNA is TGCGCCAGCAGCTTGGAGGGGGGCACAGATACGCAGTATTTT. Protein: CASSLEGGTDTQYF.

The genes are TRBV19 and TRBJ1-5, with 7 nucleotides matching TRBD1. The CDR3 is 16 residues long. Germline V gene sequence: CDR1 LNHDA, CDR2 SQIVND (reference sequence). V lost 5 bases to trimming and J lost 4 bases; unmatched junction nucleotides: 11. CDR3 in DNA: TGTGCCAGTAGTGACCTCCGGGACAGAGATAATCAGCCCCAGCATTTT. Translated: CASSDLRDRDNQPQHF.

This chain links TRBV2 with TRBJ2-5; 8 bases align to TRBD2. There are 14 residues in the CDR3. In germline, CDR1 is SNHLY, CDR2 FYNNEI. V was pared by 7 bases and J by 2 bases, with 6 bases of the junction left unmatched. CDR3: CASTLRGAQETQYF. CDR3 DNA: TGTGCCAGCACTTTGCGGGGGGCACAAGAGACCCAGTACTTC.